Here is one TCR beta chain with its context. Antigen unknown. This entry comes from a study of cytomegalovirus exposure and HLA in healthy donors. Study-level results: TCR beta chains numbering 164 were designated cytomegalovirus-associated.

V dropped 4 bases and J dropped 4 bases, with 8 bases sitting between them. The CDR3 is 12 residues long. CDR1 is SGHNT, CDR2 YYREEE, per germline (reference sequence). Sequencing used immunoSEQ multiplex PCR; TCRdb keeps in-frame clones, though not all of them. This sample carries around 52,000 clones, over 85% of them seen once, and the ten largest clones take around 5.5%. The TCR originated in a woman in her late teens or twenties in good health and CMV-seronegative. The sequencing sample was made of PBMCs. The genes are TRBV5-4 and TRBJ1-1, with D hard to call. CDR3 sequence reads: CASSPAGTEAFF. The CDR3 DNA sequence: TGTGCCAGCAGCCCCGCGGGCACTGAAGCTTTCTTT.